The 3 T cell receptor beta chains presented below share a single source sample, sequenced in a study of blood T cell repertoires in COVID-19. Assay: immunoSEQ multiplex PCR; the TCRdb copy retains only in-frame clones and omits some. The sample contains hundreds of thousands of clones, more than 75% of which appear only once. The sequencing sample was made of peripheral blood. These receptors were collected from a woman aged 18-30 years who had recovered from COVID-19.

This clone was recorded a few times. J is TRBJ1-1 and V is TRBV7-9, with TRBD1 as a possible D gene (5 bases). The CDR3 covers 15 residues. The V end was cut by 3 bases, the J end by 2 bases, with 13 bases between. Germline CDR1 reads SEHNR; CDR2 reads FQNEAQ (reference sequence). CDR3 in amino acids: CASSLPVDSNTEAFF. The DNA of the CDR3 is TGTGCCAGCAGCTTGCCCGTTGACAGTAACACTGAAGCTTTCTTT.

The chain couples TRBV9 to TRBJ2-3; tentative D call: TRBD1 (5 bases). The germline CDR1 and CDR2 sequences are SGDLS and YYNGEE. There are 17 residues in the CDR3. V was shortened by 0 bases and J by 0 bases, with 14 bases between the two germline ends. CDR3 sequence: CASSVEGLDASTDTQYF. The CDR3 bases are TGTGCCAGCAGCGTAGAGGGGCTAGACGCTAGCACAGATACGCAGTATTTT.

The chain is built from TRBV27 and TRBJ2-1, with 7 bases lining up with TRBD1. The CDR3 length is 18 residues. Germline-derived CDR1 and CDR2 are MNHEY and SMNVEV (reference sequence). V was pared by 3 bases and J by 6 bases, with 17 bases of the junction left unmatched. CDR3 coding DNA: TGTGCCAGCAGTTTTCTGACAGGGTTTGGGCTAGAGGGCAATGAGCAGTTCTTC. This gives the protein CASSFLTGFGLEGNEQFF.